The clone carrying this TCR beta chain has only a few counts. No antigen is known for it. Trimming removed 10 bases from V and 4 bases from J; junction bases left unmatched: 9. The CDR3 is made up of 14 amino acids. The V gene's germline CDR1 is SEHNR and CDR2 FQNEAQ (reference sequence). The sample comes from a study of beta chain features in type 1 diabetes. Study findings and constraints: Whatever favoring of shorter templates PCR might show would apply equally to patients and controls.

All of the isolated RNA was reverse transcribed, so expressed TCRB transcripts were sequenced. Only in-frame clones appear in the TCRdb table, and some are missing; sequencing was by immunoSEQ multiplex PCR. This sample has approximately 300,000 clones, with approximately 9.9% found just once. The chain recombines TRBV7-9 with TRBJ2-5; TRBD2 agrees at 10 bases. Sequenced material: naive CD4+ T cells from blood. The clonotype was recovered from a woman in her 30s in good health. CDR3 nucleotides: TGTGCCATTACTACTAGCGGGATCTCAGAGACCCAGTACTTC. This encodes CAITTSGISETQYF.